This TCR beta chain derives from a study of blood T cell repertoires in COVID-19. The overall study: T cells, B-cell-depleted T cells, or PBMCs provided the cDNA or gDNA that served as material.

Recruited during active infection, patients (from Seattle) were subsequently followed longitudinally. Authors' methods: Reference gene primer amplification yielded estimated nucleated cell counts. The protocol was immunoSEQ multiplex PCR, while the TCRdb copy is restricted to in-frame clones and leaves out a portion. From that table come the V and J calls and clone size; the DNA was used to work out D and trimming. The sample holds about 49,000 clones, more than 80% seen once. Input material: peripheral blood. This receptor was obtained from a man between 60 and 75 years old with COVID-19, enrolled during active disease.

The CDR3 here is CASSYKGDSEAFF. CDR3 sequence (DNA): TGTGCCAGCAGCTACAAAGGGGATTCTGAAGCTTTCTTT. This sequence joins TRBV11-2 and TRBJ1-1, with D perhaps TRBD1 (5 bases). The CDR3 consists of 13 residues. The germline V gene has CDR1 SGHAT and CDR2 FQNNGV. Deletions cut 4 bases from V and 6 bases from J, with 12 bases between.